The clone carrying this TCR beta chain was observed a few times. There are 14 residues in the CDR3. V dropped 3 bases and J dropped 8; count of bases not matched to a gene: 7. The germline V gene encodes CDR1 SGHRS and CDR2 YFSETQ. This specimen comes from a study of T-cell memory formation after mild COVID-19. As for the study in general: Clustering of TCRs was largely donor specific.

TCRdb re-analysed the 5' RACE reads in MiXCR, keeping a single row per CDR3 protein. The sample carries 400,000 or so distinct CDR3 sequences, around 21% recorded once. Sequencing was carried out using PBMCs or a T cell subset sorted from them (not recorded which). The chain employs TRBV5-1 and TRBJ2-4; 8 bases map to TRBD2. The clonotype originates from an adult woman who had mild COVID-19 (a few samples of this study predate the infection). Cell type and time point are not known. The CDR3 DNA reads TGCGCCAGCAGCTCGAGCGGGAGAGAAGACATTCAGTACTTC. This codes for CASSSSGREDIQYF.